This is a list of T cell receptor beta chains from one sample in a study of CD8+CD57+ T cells in acquired aplastic anemia. Using its own MiXCR run on the reads, TCRdb lists one record per CDR3 protein. Of roughly 170,000 distinct CDR3 sequences listed, 48% are singletons. Sequences were obtained from sorted CD4+, CD8+, or CD8+CD57+ T cells (not recorded which) from PBMCs. Source of these receptors: a human donor with aplastic anemia. Both conserved end residues are part of each CDR3. D genes are given only for firm matches. Clone size appears in some rows only: once, few, many, or a class for an expanded clone.

clone size | J gene | D gene | V gene | CDR3 DNA | CDR3 protein
many | TRBJ2-7 | - | TRBV5-1 | TGCGCCAGCAGCGGACCGCCAGGGGTCTCCTACGAGCAGTACTTC | CASSGPPGVSYEQYF
many | TRBJ1-1 | - | TRBV29-1 | TGCAGCGTTGGACAGAACACTGAAGCTTTCTTT | CSVGQNTEAFF
- | TRBJ2-5 | - | TRBV19 | TGTGCCACCATAGTTGGCGAGACCCAGTACTTC | CATIVGETQYF
- | TRBJ2-7 | TRBD1 | TRBV6-1 | TGTGCCAGCAGTGCCCTACCTCCGACAGGGGGATACGAGCAGTACTTC | CASSALPPTGGYEQYF
- | TRBJ2-7 | TRBD2 | TRBV24-1 | TGTGCCACCGGCGGGACTAGCGGTACTCCGGGCGAGCAGTACTTC | CATGGTSGTPGEQYF
- | TRBJ1-6 | - | TRBV9 | TGTGCCAGCAGCGTAAGGGGAAGCGGTAATTTACCCCTCCACTTT | CASSVRGSGNLPLHF
few | TRBJ1-5 | - | TRBV7-9 | TGTGCCAGCAGCCGGGACATTAGCAATCAGCCCCAGCATTTT | CASSRDISNQPQHF
- | TRBJ2-2 | - | TRBV10-2 | TGCGCCAGCAGCACTACAACCGGGGAGCTGTTTTTT | CASSTTTGELFF
- | TRBJ1-5 | - | TRBV2 | TGTGCCAGCAGTGAGGGGTACAATCAGCCCCAGCATTTT | CASSEGYNQPQHF
many | TRBJ1-2 | TRBD1 | TRBV7-8 | TGTGCCAGCAGCTTAGCGACAGGGGGCGGTGTTTTTTATTCCTACACCTTC | CASSLATGGGVFYSYTF
few | TRBJ2-3 | - | TRBV2 | TGTGCCAGCAGCCGACAGGGAGGAGATACGCAGTATTTT | CASSRQGGDTQYF
once | TRBJ2-1 | - | TRBV4-1 | TGCGCCAGCAGCCAAGAGCCGGGATCCAATGAGCAGTTCTTC | CASSQEPGSNEQFF
- | TRBJ2-7 | - | TRBV4-3 | TGCGCCAGCAGCCAAGATCGCGCAGAACGCTCCTACGAGCAGTACTTC | CASSQDRAERSYEQYF
- | TRBJ1-2 | - | TRBV12-3/TRBV12-4 | TGTGCCAGCAGCTCCTACGGATCCTCCCCGGCCCATGGCTACACCTTC | CASSSYGSSPAHGYTF
many | TRBJ2-1 | - | TRBV20-1 | TGCAGTGCTAGCCCCTGGGAAAACCCCTACAATGAGCAGTTCTTC | CSASPWENPYNEQFF
- | TRBJ2-7 | TRBD2 | TRBV7-9 | TGTGCCAGCAGCTTTGCCGGGACTAGCGGCTACGAGCAGTACTTC | CASSFAGTSGYEQYF
many | TRBJ2-5 | TRBD1 | TRBV20-1 | TGCAGTGCTAGAGAGACAGGGAGAGGGGCCCAGTACTTC | CSARETGRGAQYF
once | TRBJ2-3 | TRBD2 | TRBV19 | TGTGCCAGTAGTATAGCAGTAACAGCGGGGAGAAGCCCTTCCCTAGACACGCAGTATTTT | CASSIAVTAGRSPSLDTQYF